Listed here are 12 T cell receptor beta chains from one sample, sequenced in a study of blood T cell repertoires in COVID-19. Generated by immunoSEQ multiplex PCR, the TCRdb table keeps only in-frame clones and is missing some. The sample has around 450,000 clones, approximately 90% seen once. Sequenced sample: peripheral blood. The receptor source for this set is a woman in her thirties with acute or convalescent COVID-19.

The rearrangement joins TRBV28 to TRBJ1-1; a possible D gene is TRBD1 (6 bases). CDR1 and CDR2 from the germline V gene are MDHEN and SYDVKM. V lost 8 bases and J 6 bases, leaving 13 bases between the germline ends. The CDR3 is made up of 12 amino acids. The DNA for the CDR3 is TGTGCCAGCGGGATACAGGGAGCTGAAGCTTTCTTT. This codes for CASGIQGAEAFF.

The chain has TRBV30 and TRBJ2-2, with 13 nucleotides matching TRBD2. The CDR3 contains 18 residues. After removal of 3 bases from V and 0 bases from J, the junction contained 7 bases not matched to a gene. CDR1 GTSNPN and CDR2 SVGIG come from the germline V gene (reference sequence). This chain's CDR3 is CAWSAGTSGVSNTGELFF. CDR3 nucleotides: TGTGCCTGGAGCGCCGGGACTAGCGGGGTTTCGAACACCGGGGAGCTGTTTTTT.

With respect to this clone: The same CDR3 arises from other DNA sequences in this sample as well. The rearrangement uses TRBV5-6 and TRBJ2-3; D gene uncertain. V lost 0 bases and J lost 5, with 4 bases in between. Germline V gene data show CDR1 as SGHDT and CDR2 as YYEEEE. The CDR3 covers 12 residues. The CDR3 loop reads CASSLAGDTQYF. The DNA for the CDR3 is TGTGCCAGCAGCTTGGCCGGAGATACGCAGTATTTT. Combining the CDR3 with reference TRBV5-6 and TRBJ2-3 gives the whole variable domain DAGVTQSPTHLIKTRGQQVTLRCSPKSGHDTVSWYQQALGQGPQFIFQYYEEEERQRGNFPDRFSGHQFPNYSSELNVNALLLGDSALYLCASSLAGDTQYFGPGTRLTVL.

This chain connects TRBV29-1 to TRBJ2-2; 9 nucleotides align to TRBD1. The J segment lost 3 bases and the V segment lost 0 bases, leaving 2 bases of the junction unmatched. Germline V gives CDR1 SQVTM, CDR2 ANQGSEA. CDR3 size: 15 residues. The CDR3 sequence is CSVEEQGAHTGELFF. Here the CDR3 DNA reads TGCAGCGTTGAAGAACAGGGGGCGCACACCGGGGAGCTGTTTTTT.

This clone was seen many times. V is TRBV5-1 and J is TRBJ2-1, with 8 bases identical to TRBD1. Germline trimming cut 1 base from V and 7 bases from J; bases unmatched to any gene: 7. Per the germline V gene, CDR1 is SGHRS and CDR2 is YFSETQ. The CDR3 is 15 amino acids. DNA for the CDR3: TGCGCCAGCAGCTTGAGTCAGGGGGCAAGGAATGAGCAGTTCTTC. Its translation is CASSLSQGARNEQFF.

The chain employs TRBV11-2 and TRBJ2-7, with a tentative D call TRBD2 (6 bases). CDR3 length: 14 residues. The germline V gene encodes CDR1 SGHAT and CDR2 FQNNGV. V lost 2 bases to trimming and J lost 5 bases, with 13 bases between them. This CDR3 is CASSLKIRGNEQYF. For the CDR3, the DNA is TGTGCCAGCAGCTTAAAGATCCGGGGGAACGAGCAGTACTTC.

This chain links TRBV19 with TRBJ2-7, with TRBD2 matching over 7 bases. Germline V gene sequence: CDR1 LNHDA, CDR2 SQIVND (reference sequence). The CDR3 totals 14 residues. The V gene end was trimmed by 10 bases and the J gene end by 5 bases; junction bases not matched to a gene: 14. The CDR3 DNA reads TGTGCCACCTCCCGCGGGGGTCCGACGGACGAGCAGTACTTC. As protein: CATSRGGPTDEQYF.

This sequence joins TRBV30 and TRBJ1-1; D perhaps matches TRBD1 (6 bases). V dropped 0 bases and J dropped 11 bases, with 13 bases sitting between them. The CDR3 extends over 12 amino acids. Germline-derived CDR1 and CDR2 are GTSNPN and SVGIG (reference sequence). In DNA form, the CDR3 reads TGTGCCTGGAGTGTTCAAGCAGGGGTTGCTTTCTTT. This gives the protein CAWSVQAGVAFF.

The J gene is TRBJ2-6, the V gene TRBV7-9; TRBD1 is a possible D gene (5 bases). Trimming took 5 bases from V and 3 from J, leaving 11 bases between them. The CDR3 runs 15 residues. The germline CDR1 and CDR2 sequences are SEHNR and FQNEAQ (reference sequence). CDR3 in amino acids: CASSLQAGGANVLTF. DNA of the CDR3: TGTGCCAGCAGCCTACAGGCTGGTGGGGCCAACGTCCTGACTTTC.

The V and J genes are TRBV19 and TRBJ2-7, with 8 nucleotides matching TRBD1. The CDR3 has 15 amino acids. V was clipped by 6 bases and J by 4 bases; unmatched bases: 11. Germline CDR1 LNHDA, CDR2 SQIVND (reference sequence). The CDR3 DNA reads TGTGCCAGTAGCCCTATGGTTCAGGGGGCTTACGAGCAGTACTTC. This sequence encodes CASSPMVQGAYEQYF.

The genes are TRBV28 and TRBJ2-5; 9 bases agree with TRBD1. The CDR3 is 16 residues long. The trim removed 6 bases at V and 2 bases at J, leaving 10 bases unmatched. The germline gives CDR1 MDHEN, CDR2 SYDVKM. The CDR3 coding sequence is TGTGCCAGCAGCCGACCTTGGGACAGGGTACAAGAGACCCAGTACTTC. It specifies CASSRPWDRVQETQYF.

CDR3 in DNA: TGTGCCAGCAGCCCGGGACTAGCGGATTACAATGAGCAGTTCTTC. Encoded protein: CASSPGLADYNEQFF. The chain has TRBV7-6 and TRBJ2-1; 11 bases are shared with TRBD2. CDR1 SGHVS and CDR2 FNYEAQ come from the germline V gene. The CDR3 has 15 residues. V lost 5 bases, J lost 4 bases, and 4 bases stayed unmatched.